This is a list of T cell receptor beta chains from one sample in a study of early T cells in non-severe SARS-CoV-2 infection. TCRdb re-analysed the 5' RACE reads in MiXCR, keeping a single row per CDR3 protein. This table holds around 80,000 distinct CDR3 sequences, about 13% found once. The source material was whole blood. The receptors stem from an adult who was a healthcare worker with PCR-confirmed SARS-CoV-2 infection or an uninfected control (not recorded which). Both conserved end residues are part of each CDR3. D genes are given only for firm matches. A row's size may be missing; if present it is once, few, many or a size class.

d_call j_call clone_size v_call cdr3_aa cdr3_nt
- TRBJ2-1 few TRBV4-1 CASSQDRGDSALTYNEQFF TGCGCCAGCAGCCAAGATAGGGGGGACAGCGCCCTCACCTACAATGAGCAGTTCTTC
- TRBJ2-3 few TRBV6-1 CASSEAVRADTQYF TGTGCCAGCAGTGAAGCGGTCAGGGCAGATACGCAGTATTTT
- TRBJ2-2 - TRBV7-3 CASSPMGGKYTGELFF TGTGCCAGCAGCCCCATGGGCGGGAAGTACACCGGGGAGCTGTTTTTT
- TRBJ1-1 many TRBV30 CAWSRDGLEAFF TGTGCCTGGAGCCGGGACGGCCTTGAAGCTTTCTTT
TRBD1 TRBJ1-3 - TRBV20-1 CSARDGQGSENTIYF TGCAGTGCTAGAGACGGACAGGGCTCTGAAAACACCATATATTTT
- TRBJ1-2 - TRBV19 CASSISGGYGYTF TGTGCCAGTAGTATTTCGGGGGGATATGGCTACACCTTC
TRBD2 TRBJ2-1 few TRBV29-1 CSIQREGNEQFF TGCAGCATTCAGCGGGAGGGGAATGAGCAGTTCTTC
- TRBJ2-7 few TRBV30 CAWATTGFYEQYF TGTGCCTGGGCGACAACGGGGTTCTACGAGCAGTACTTC
- TRBJ1-2 few TRBV5-4 CASSLRTGPYGYTF TGTGCCAGCAGCTTGCGAACAGGGCCCTATGGCTACACCTTC
TRBD2 TRBJ2-2 few TRBV7-9 CASSPPSGRANTGELFF TGTGCCAGCAGCCCCCCTAGCGGGAGGGCGAACACCGGGGAGCTGTTTTTT
TRBD1 TRBJ2-2 few TRBV5-1 CASRRSGTGWYTGELFF TGCGCCAGCCGCAGATCGGGGACAGGGTGGTACACCGGGGAGCTGTTTTTT
TRBD1 TRBJ1-2 - TRBV11-2 CASSLARDRPYGYTF TGTGCCAGCAGCTTAGCTCGGGACAGGCCTTATGGCTACACCTTC
TRBD1 TRBJ1-2 few TRBV7-2 CASSLLTGGYGYTF TGTGCCAGCAGCCTTCTGACAGGGGGCTATGGCTACACCTTC
- TRBJ2-3 many TRBV15 CATSRDRGEGTDTQYF TGTGCCACCAGCAGAGATCGAGGTGAAGGGACAGATACGCAGTATTTT
- TRBJ1-1 many TRBV11-2 CASSSWAAITGEAFF TGTGCCAGCAGCTCGTGGGCGGCAATTACAGGTGAAGCTTTCTTT
- TRBJ2-7 many TRBV29-1 CSVGPSSEQYF TGCAGCGTTGGTCCCTCGTCCGAGCAGTACTTC
TRBD2 TRBJ2-3 - TRBV4-1 CASSRYPPGLNTDTQYF TGCGCCAGCAGCCGATACCCTCCGGGACTAAACACAGATACGCAGTATTTT
- TRBJ1-3 few TRBV20-1 CSASLGNTIYF TGCAGTGCAAGTCTGGGAAACACCATATATTTT
- TRBJ2-6 - TRBV6-5 CASRPRVYSANVLTF TGTGCCAGCAGGCCACGGGTCTATTCGGCCAACGTCCTGACTTTC
- TRBJ2-7 few TRBV29-1 CSVGGSFYEQYF TGCAGCGTTGGCGGCAGCTTCTACGAGCAGTACTTC
TRBD2 TRBJ2-3 few TRBV12-3/TRBV12-4 CASSFGGRSDTQYF TGTGCCAGCAGTTTCGGGGGGAGATCAGATACGCAGTATTTT
- TRBJ1-3 once TRBV7-9 CASSSIRGASSGGTIYF TGTGCCAGCAGCTCCATCCGAGGGGCAAGCTCTGGTGGCACCATATATTTT
- TRBJ1-2 few TRBV25-1 CASSEYRRDYGYTF TGTGCCAGCAGTGAATATCGGCGGGACTATGGCTACACCTTC
- TRBJ2-7 many TRBV20-1 CSACGYRTYEQYF TGCAGTGCTTGTGGTTACAGGACGTACGAGCAGTACTTC
- TRBJ2-3 - TRBV20-1 CSARGGGRVGADTQYF TGCAGTGCTAGAGGGGGCGGCAGGGTGGGCGCAGATACGCAGTATTTT
- TRBJ1-6 - TRBV11-2 CASSIPWRGLNSPLHF TGTGCCAGCAGCATTCCGTGGCGGGGTTTGAATTCACCCCTCCACTTT
- TRBJ2-3 - TRBV6-1 CASSEGLGFTDTQYF TGTGCCAGCAGTGAGGGCCTTGGGTTCACAGATACGCAGTATTTT
TRBD1 TRBJ1-5 few TRBV4-1 CASSEGQGASNQPQHF TGCGCCAGCAGCGAAGGACAGGGGGCGTCCAATCAGCCCCAGCATTTT
TRBD2 TRBJ2-1 few TRBV2 CASSVRIAGVSEQFF TGTGCCAGCAGTGTAAGAATAGCGGGGGTGAGTGAGCAGTTCTTC
- TRBJ1-4 few TRBV7-9 CASSGRLTDLNEKLFF TGTGCCAGCAGCGGACGACTGACAGACTTAAATGAAAAACTGTTTTTT
TRBD2 TRBJ2-1 few TRBV9 CASSPREGGRGNEQFF TGTGCCAGCAGCCCACGGGAGGGAGGACGCGGCAATGAGCAGTTCTTC
- TRBJ2-7 few TRBV24-1 CATSGGPSYEQYF TGTGCCACCAGTGGGGGGCCCTCCTACGAGCAGTACTTC
- TRBJ1-1 - TRBV20-1 CSAKPHLNTEAFF TGCAGTGCTAAACCTCACCTGAACACTGAAGCTTTCTTT
- TRBJ2-1 many TRBV9 CASSPEAGSYNEQFF TGTGCCAGCAGCCCAGAGGCGGGATCCTACAATGAGCAGTTCTTC
TRBD1 TRBJ2-1 - TRBV7-9 CASSRRDRGRYEQFF TGTGCCAGCAGTCGCCGGGACAGGGGGCGTTATGAGCAGTTCTTC
- TRBJ1-1 - TRBV2 CASSGDAEEGAFF TGTGCCAGCAGTGGCGACGCCGAGGAAGGAGCTTTCTTT
- TRBJ2-5 many TRBV12-3/TRBV12-4 CASRLRNYQETQYF TGTGCCAGCAGGCTCCGAAACTATCAAGAGACCCAGTACTTC
TRBD2 TRBJ2-5 - TRBV3-1 CASSQATLSGEETQYF TGTGCCAGCAGCCAAGCCACCCTGAGCGGGGAAGAGACCCAGTACTTC
- TRBJ2-7 - TRBV29-1 CSVHGDPEQYF TGCAGCGTGCACGGGGACCCGGAGCAGTACTTC
- TRBJ1-2 - TRBV7-2 CASSLGGIYGYTF TGTGCCAGCAGCTTAGGGGGGATCTATGGCTACACCTTC
- TRBJ1-4 - TRBV18 CASSEGANEKLFF TGTGCCAGCTCAGAGGGGGCTAATGAAAAACTGTTTTTT
TRBD1 TRBJ1-4 few TRBV2 CASSSGTGNEKLFF TGTGCCAGCAGCTCCGGGACAGGGAATGAAAAACTGTTTTTT
- TRBJ2-3 many TRBV7-8 CASSLLDTQYF TGTGCCAGCAGTTTACTAGATACGCAGTATTTT
TRBD2 TRBJ2-1 - TRBV5-1 CASSVLADSNNEQFF TGCGCCAGCAGCGTGCTAGCGGACTCCAACAATGAGCAGTTCTTC
TRBD1 TRBJ1-6 - TRBV7-9 CASSHRQGIGYNSPLHF TGTGCCAGCAGCCATCGACAGGGAATCGGGTATAATTCACCCCTCCACTTT
TRBD2 TRBJ2-2 few TRBV11-2 CASSFLSSGRAYGTGELFF TGTGCCAGCAGCTTCCTTTCTAGCGGGAGGGCCTATGGCACCGGGGAGCTGTTTTTT
- TRBJ2-3 many TRBV7-8 CASSLYQSTDTQYF TGTGCCAGCAGCTTATATCAGAGCACAGATACGCAGTATTTT
- TRBJ1-5 many TRBV7-8 CASSRSVPGISNQPQHF TGTGCCAGCAGCCGGAGTGTCCCGGGGATTAGCAATCAGCCCCAGCATTTT
- TRBJ2-2 few TRBV30 CAWSNPGRTGELFF TGTGCCTGGAGCAACCCCGGAAGGACCGGGGAGCTGTTTTTT
- TRBJ1-2 many TRBV6-1 CASSEASGSYGYTF TGTGCCAGCAGTGAAGCTTCAGGATCCTATGGCTACACCTTC
- TRBJ1-2 few TRBV3-1 CASSANSYGYTF TGTGCCAGCAGCGCAAACAGCTATGGCTACACCTTC
- TRBJ2-2 many TRBV10-2 CASTSPGGNTGELFF TGCGCCAGCACCTCCCCCGGGGGTAACACCGGGGAGCTGTTTTTT
- TRBJ1-3 - TRBV10-1 CASSELGMDGNTIYF TGCGCCAGCAGTGAGTTGGGGATGGACGGAAACACCATATATTTT
TRBD1 TRBJ2-5 many TRBV4-1 CASSQWGQTPQETQYF TGCGCCAGCAGCCAATGGGGACAGACTCCCCAAGAGACCCAGTACTTC
TRBD2 TRBJ2-3 few TRBV18 CASSLGLVYPDTQYF TGTGCCAGCTCCCTCGGACTAGTCTACCCAGATACGCAGTATTTT
- TRBJ1-6 many TRBV3-1 CASSQGADLSIHF TGTGCCAGCAGCCAAGGTGCAGACCTTTCGATCCACTTT